The 3 T cell receptor beta chains given below trace back to one sample, sequenced in a study of T cells after yellow fever vaccination. One entry per CDR3 protein, called by TCRdb with MiXCR from the 5' RACE reads. The sample consists of around 300,000 distinct CDR3 sequences, 4.1% of them appearing once. Sequencing used PBMCs, obtained 5 days after the yellow fever booster vaccination. All receptors come from a man between 18 and 29 years old who received the YFV17D yellow fever vaccine.

In its sample, this clonotype was seen many times. The gene calls are TRBV6-4 and TRBJ2-3; D perhaps matches TRBD1 (5 bases). Trimming took 3 bases from V and 4 from J, leaving 11 bases between them. The CDR3 loop spans 14 amino acids. CDR1 and CDR2 (germline): MRHNA, SNTAGT. CDR3 DNA sequence: TGTGCCAGCAGTGAAAGCAGGGCCGCAGATACGCAGTATTTT. Protein sequence: CASSESRAADTQYF.

This clonotype has just a few counts. The chain uses TRBV18 and TRBJ2-7; 7 bases match TRBD1. Germline lookup yields CDR1 KGHSH and CDR2 LQKENI. This CDR3 contains 20 residues. The V gene end was trimmed by 3 bases and the J gene end by 5 bases; junction bases not matched to a gene: 25. The CDR3 sequence: CASSPQRSKGAAGPFHEQYF. DNA for the CDR3: TGTGCCAGCTCACCCCAACGTTCGAAGGGGGCGGCAGGCCCCTTCCACGAGCAGTACTTC.

This clonotype was seen a few times. The V call is TRBV3-1, the J call TRBJ2-3; weak D call: TRBD1 (6 bases). Trimming pared 1 base from V and 4 bases from J, leaving 9 bases between. Germline V CDR1 and CDR2: LGHDT, YNNKEL (reference sequence). The CDR3 runs to 14 residues. The CDR3 sequence is CASSQAGVADTQYF. As DNA, the CDR3 is TGTGCCAGCAGCCAAGCAGGGGTGGCAGATACGCAGTATTTT.